Detailed here is one T cell receptor (beta chain). This entry belongs to a study of blood T cell repertoires in COVID-19. About the research overall: Acute and convalescent COVID-19 specimens originated in the United States, Italy and Spain. PBMCs, B-cell-depleted T cells, or T cells were the source of the cDNA or gDNA that made up the material.

In the original workflow: Amplification with reference gene primers provided the estimates of nucleated cell counts. Profiled with immunoSEQ multiplex PCR; TCRdb holds only in-frame clones, not every one. That table gives V, J and clone size, and the DNA gave D and trimming. The sample yields about 170,000 clones, around 87% seen once. It was during active infection that Seattle patients were enrolled and then longitudinally followed. CDR1 and CDR2 from the germline V gene are MNHEY and SVGAGI. V was cut by 6 bases and J by 0 bases, with 12 bases left in between. The CDR3 covers 15 residues. The chain is built from TRBV6-5 and TRBJ1-3, with D possibly TRBD1 on 5 matching bases. The sequence was obtained from a man in his 60s with COVID-19, enrolled during active disease. The sample taken for sequencing was peripheral blood. CDR3 residues: CASRQDTFSGNTIYF. The CDR3 nucleotides are TGTGCCAGCAGACAGGACACTTTCTCTGGAAACACCATATATTTT.